This is a list of T cell receptor beta chains from one sample in a study of blood T cells in healthy people across ages. Each CDR3 protein is one row after TCRdb ran MiXCR on the 5' RACE reads. The data hold roughly 700,000 distinct CDR3 sequences, with around 48% observed a single time. The source material was blood. The receptors stem from a woman in her fifties or sixties in good health. Each CDR3 is given with its conserved first and last residue. A D gene is named only where the DNA matches it firmly. Size is stated for part of the rows, as once, few or many counts, or as a class when the clone is expanded.

abundance | len | j_gene | d_gene | v_gene | CDR3aa | CDR3nt
once | 15 | TRBJ2-1 | . | TRBV7-2 | CASSLGTYPQETQFF | TGTGCCAGCAGCTTAGGGACCTACCCCCAAGAGACCCAGTTCTTC
. | 14 | TRBJ2-3 | . | TRBV18 | CASSPPSVPDTQYF | TGTGCCAGCTCACCACCGAGCGTTCCCGATACGCAGTATTTT
. | 13 | TRBJ1-5 | . | TRBV20-1 | CSAMERHNQPQHF | TGCAGTGCTATGGAGAGGCACAATCAGCCCCAGCATTTT
once | 17 | TRBJ2-1 | TRBD2 | TRBV20-1 | CSARVTLAGRSYNEQFF | TGCAGTGCTAGGGTAACCTTAGCGGGGAGGTCCTACAATGAGCAGTTCTTC
few | 15 | TRBJ2-5 | TRBD1 | TRBV9 | CASSRDGTGRETQYF | TGTGCCAGCAGCCGAGACGGGACAGGAAGGGAGACCCAGTACTTC
few | 15 | TRBJ2-3 | . | TRBV15 | CATSFPRGATDTQYF | TGTGCCACCAGCTTCCCGAGAGGGGCCACAGATACGCAGTATTTT
few | 15 | TRBJ2-7 | TRBD2 | TRBV7-2 | CASSLGLAGGAEQYF | TGTGCCAGCAGCTTAGGGCTAGCGGGAGGGGCCGAGCAGTACTTC
. | 13 | TRBJ1-4 | . | TRBV20-1 | CSALGVIGEELFF | TGCAGTGCCCTGGGGGTGATCGGTGAAGAACTGTTTTTT
few | 16 | TRBJ2-6 | . | TRBV12-3/TRBV12-4 | CASSLSSFSGANVLTF | TGTGCCAGCAGTTTAAGCAGCTTCTCTGGGGCCAACGTCCTGACTTTC
many | 17 | TRBJ2-3 | TRBD2 | TRBV4-2 | CASSQAGTSGNTDTQYF | TGTGCCAGCAGCCAAGCCGGGACTAGCGGGAACACAGATACGCAGTATTTT
few | 13 | TRBJ2-7 | . | TRBV6-1 | CASSTRLEYEQYF | TGTGCCAGCAGTACCCGCCTAGAGTACGAGCAGTACTTC
few | 14 | TRBJ1-6 | . | TRBV7-9 | CASSLGPFNSPLHF | TGTGCCAGCAGCTTAGGCCCGTTCAATTCACCCCTCCACTTT
. | 16 | TRBJ2-1 | TRBD2 | TRBV7-2 | CASSPRGGEARNEQFF | TGTGCCAGCAGCCCACGGGGGGGAGAGGCTCGCAATGAGCAGTTCTTC
. | 14 | TRBJ1-2 | . | TRBV9 | CASSRDTASYGYTF | TGTGCCAGCAGCAGGGACACAGCTAGCTATGGCTACACCTTC
few | 11 | TRBJ1-1 | . | TRBV20-1 | CSATNRVEAFF | TGCAGTGCGACAAACAGGGTGGAAGCTTTCTTT
few | 14 | TRBJ2-7 | . | TRBV12-3/TRBV12-4 | CASSKVDYGYEQYF | TGTGCCAGCAGTAAGGTGGACTATGGCTACGAGCAGTACTTC
many | 16 | TRBJ2-1 | . | TRBV29-1 | CSVDLTRGGMFNEQFF | TGCAGCGTTGACCTTACTAGAGGGGGGATGTTCAATGAGCAGTTCTTC
. | 15 | TRBJ2-3 | . | TRBV3-1 | CASSQVHSSTDTQYF | TGTGCCAGCAGCCAAGTCCACAGTAGCACAGATACGCAGTATTTT
. | 14 | TRBJ2-7 | . | TRBV7-9 | CASSIAGTTYEQYF | TGTGCCAGCAGCATAGCCGGGACGACCTACGAGCAGTACTTC
once | 15 | TRBJ1-6 | . | TRBV15 | CATSRGGQKNSPLHF | TGTGCCACCAGCAGAGGTGGACAGAAGAATTCACCCCTCCACTTT
. | 15 | TRBJ1-6 | . | TRBV21-1 | CASSGRDRLRSPLHF | TGTGCCAGCAGCGGCCGGGACAGGCTGAGGTCACCCCTCCACTTT